This T cell receptor (beta chain) is drawn from a study of human T cells and chemical hapten exposure. Whole-study results and caveats: As the donors had alopecia, their immune response may differ from healthy people's.

As to time point: patch test 3, about 24 weeks after DPC sensitization. Treatment: therapeutic diphenylcyclopropenone sensitization with weekly scalp DPC. The study drew its donors from alopecia patients who were 18 to 70 years old and suitable for DPC. As for this clonotype: Its target is not known.

Individual cDNA molecules (in the library) carried attached unique molecular identifiers. The authors' processing: Samples held a median of around 96,000 TCRs, range about 23,224–700,000. MiXCR, applied by TCRdb to the RACE reads, yields one record per CDR3 protein. The V and J calls were determined by TCRdb, not by the authors. The sample has some 180,000 distinct CDR3 sequences, roughly a quarter seen once. The TCR sequence derives from a woman between 35 and 50 years old with alopecia areata. Some clones in this sample may be carry-over from other donors' samples. This sample comprised whole blood, obtained in connection with sensitization to the hapten diphenylcyclopropenone (DPC).

CDR3 amino acids: CAISGGNYGYTF. In nucleotides, the CDR3 is TGTGCCATCAGTGGGGGTAACTATGGCTACACCTTC. This chain connects TRBV10-3 to TRBJ1-2, with D hard to call. The V gene lost 4 bases and the J gene lost 1 base, with 4 bases spanning the gap. Germline-derived CDR1 and CDR2 are ENHRY and SYGVKD. CDR3 size: 12 residues.